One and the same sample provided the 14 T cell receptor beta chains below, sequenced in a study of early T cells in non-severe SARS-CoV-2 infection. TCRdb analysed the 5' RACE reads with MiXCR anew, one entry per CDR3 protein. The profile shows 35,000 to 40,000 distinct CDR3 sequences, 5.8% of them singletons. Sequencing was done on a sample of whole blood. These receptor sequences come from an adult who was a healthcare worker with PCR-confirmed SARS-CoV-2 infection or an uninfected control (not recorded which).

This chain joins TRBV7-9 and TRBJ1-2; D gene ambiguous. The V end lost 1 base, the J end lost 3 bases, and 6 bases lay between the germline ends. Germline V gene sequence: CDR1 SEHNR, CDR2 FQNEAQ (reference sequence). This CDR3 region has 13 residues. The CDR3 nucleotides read TGTGCCAGCAGCTTAGAGCGATACTATGGCTACACCTTC. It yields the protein CASSLERYYGYTF.

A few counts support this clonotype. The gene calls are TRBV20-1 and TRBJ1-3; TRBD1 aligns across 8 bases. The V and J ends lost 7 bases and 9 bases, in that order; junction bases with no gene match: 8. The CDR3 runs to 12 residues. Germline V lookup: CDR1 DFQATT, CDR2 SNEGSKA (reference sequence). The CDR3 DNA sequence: TGCAGTGGAAGGGGACAGGAGAGCACCATATATTTT. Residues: CSGRGQESTIYF.

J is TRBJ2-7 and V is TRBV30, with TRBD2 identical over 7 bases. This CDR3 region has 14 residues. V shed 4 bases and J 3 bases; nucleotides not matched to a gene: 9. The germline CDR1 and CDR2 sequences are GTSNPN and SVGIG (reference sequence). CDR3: CAWMPREARYEQYF. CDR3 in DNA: TGTGCCTGGATGCCCCGGGAGGCTCGCTACGAGCAGTACTTC.

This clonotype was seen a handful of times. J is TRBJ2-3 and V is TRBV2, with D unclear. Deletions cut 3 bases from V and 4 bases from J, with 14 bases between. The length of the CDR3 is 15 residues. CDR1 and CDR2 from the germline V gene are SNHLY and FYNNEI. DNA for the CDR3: TGTGCCAGCAGTGATCTAGGAGAGGCAGCAGATACGCAGTATTTT. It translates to CASSDLGEAADTQYF.

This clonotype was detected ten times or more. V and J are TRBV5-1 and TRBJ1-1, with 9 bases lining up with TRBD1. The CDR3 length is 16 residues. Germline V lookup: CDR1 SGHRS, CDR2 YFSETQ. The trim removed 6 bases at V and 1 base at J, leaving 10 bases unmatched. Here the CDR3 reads CASKTGTGLKNTEAFF. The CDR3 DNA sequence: TGCGCCAGCAAGACCGGGACAGGGTTAAAGAACACTGAAGCTTTCTTT.

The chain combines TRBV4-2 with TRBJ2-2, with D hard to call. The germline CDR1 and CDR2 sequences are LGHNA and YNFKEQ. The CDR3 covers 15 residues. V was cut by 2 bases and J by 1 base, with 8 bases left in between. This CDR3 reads CASSQLWVNTGELFF. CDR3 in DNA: TGTGCCAGCAGCCAACTTTGGGTGAACACCGGGGAGCTGTTTTTT.

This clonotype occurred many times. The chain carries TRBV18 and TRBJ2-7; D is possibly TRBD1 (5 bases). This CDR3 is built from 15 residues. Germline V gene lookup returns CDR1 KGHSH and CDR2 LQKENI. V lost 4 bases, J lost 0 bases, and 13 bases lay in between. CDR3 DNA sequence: TGTGCCAGCTCACGGTCTGGGGCGAGCTCCTACGAGCAGTACTTC. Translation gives CASSRSGASSYEQYF.

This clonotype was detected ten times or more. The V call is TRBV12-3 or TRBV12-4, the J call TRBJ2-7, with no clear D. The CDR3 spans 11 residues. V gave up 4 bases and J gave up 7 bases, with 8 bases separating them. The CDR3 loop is CASSSRREQYF. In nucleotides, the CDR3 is TGTGCCAGCAGTTCCCGTCGTGAGCAGTACTTC.

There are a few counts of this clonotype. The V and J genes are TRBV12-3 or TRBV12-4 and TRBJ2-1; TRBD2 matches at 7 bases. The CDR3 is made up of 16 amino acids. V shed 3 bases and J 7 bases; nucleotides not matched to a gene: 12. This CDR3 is CASSLGIGGSLNEQFF. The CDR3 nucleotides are TGTGCCAGCAGTTTGGGAATCGGCGGGAGTTTAAATGAGCAGTTCTTC.

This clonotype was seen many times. The CDR3 protein is CASSSDGGVNIQYF. CDR3 coding DNA: TGTGCCAGCAGTTCTGATGGGGGCGTTAACATTCAGTACTTC. The chain employs TRBV6-2 or TRBV6-3 and TRBJ2-4; D is perhaps TRBD1 (6 bases). The germline V and J ends were trimmed by 4 bases and 7 bases, with 14 bases remaining between them. Germline CDR1 is MNHEY and CDR2 is SVGEGT. The CDR3 length is 14 residues.

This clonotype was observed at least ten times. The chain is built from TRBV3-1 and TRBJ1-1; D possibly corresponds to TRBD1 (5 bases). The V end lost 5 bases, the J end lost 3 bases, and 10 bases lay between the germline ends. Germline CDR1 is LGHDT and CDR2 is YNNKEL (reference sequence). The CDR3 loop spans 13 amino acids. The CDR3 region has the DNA TGTGCCAGCAGCTCTAGACAGTACACTGAAGCTTTCTTT. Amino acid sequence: CASSSRQYTEAFF. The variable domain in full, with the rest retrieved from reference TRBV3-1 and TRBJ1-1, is DTAVSQTPKYLVTQMGNDKSIKCEQNLGHDTMYWYKQDSKKFLKIMFSYNNKELIINETVPNRFSPKSPDKAHLNLHINSLELGDSAVYFCASSSRQYTEAFFGQGTRLTVV.

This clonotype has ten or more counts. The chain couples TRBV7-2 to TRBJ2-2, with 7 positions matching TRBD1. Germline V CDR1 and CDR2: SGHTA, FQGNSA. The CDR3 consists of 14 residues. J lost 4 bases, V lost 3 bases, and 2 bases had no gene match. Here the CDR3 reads CASSFDRATGELFF. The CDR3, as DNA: TGTGCCAGCAGCTTCGACAGGGCCACCGGGGAGCTGTTTTTT.

CDR3: CASSLWSLYSNQPQHF. CDR3 bases: TGTGCCAGCAGCTTATGGTCACTTTATAGCAATCAGCCCCAGCATTTT. The chain joins TRBV7-8 to TRBJ1-5; no reliable D call. The CDR3 loop spans 16 amino acids. Germline V CDR1 and CDR2: SGHVS, FQNEAQ. The V end lost 2 bases, the J end lost 0 bases, and 11 bases lay between the germline ends.

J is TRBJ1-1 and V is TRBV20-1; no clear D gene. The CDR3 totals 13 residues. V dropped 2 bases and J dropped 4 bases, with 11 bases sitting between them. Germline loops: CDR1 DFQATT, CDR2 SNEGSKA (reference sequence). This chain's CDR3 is CSARLIGVTEAFF. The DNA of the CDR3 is TGCAGTGCTAGACTGATCGGGGTCACTGAAGCTTTCTTT.